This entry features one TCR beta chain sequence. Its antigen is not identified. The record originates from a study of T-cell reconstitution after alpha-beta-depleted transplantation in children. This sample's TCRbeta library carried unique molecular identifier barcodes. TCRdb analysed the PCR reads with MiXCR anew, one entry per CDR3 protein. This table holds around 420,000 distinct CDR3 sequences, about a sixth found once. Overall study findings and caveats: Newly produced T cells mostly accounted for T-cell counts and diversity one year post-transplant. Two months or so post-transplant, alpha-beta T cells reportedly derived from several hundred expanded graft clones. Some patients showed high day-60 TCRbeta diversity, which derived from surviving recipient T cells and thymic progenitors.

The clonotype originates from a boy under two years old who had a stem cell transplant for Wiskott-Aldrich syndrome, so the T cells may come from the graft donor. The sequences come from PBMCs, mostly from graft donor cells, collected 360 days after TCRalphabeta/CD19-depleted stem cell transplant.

The CDR3: CASSLLIGELFF. The DNA of the CDR3 is TGTGCCAGCAGCTTACTAATCGGGGAGCTGTTTTTT. V gene TRBV11-2 combines with J gene TRBJ2-2; D gene uncertain. The CDR3 is 12 amino acids. Between the trimmed V and J ends, which lost 2 bases and 7 bases, there was a span of 5 bases. From germline, CDR1 is SGHAT and CDR2 FQNNGV.